A single sample gave rise to the 21 T cell receptor beta chains below, sequenced in a study of patients and donors after allogeneic stem cell transplantation (dated by TCRdb to 2018 to 2020). The receptor library was made with RT-PCR. Sequencer: NextSeq 550. TCRdb applied fastp at Q25 and MiXCR to the public reads, then kept only in-frame beta chains. Records with the same CDR3 protein are collapsed into one entry carrying the most frequent genes and DNA. The sample table holds about 960,000 distinct CDR3 sequences, of which more than 15% were seen once. The top ten constitute roughly 6% of the sample. What was sequenced was blood, either unsorted or a sorted T cell fraction (not recorded which). Receptor source: a human donor who was either an allogeneic HSCT recipient or a stem cell or donor lymphocyte infusion donor (not recorded which). It is not recorded whose cells these are; they may come from a transplant donor.

This clonotype was seen a handful of times. V gene TRBV13 combines with J gene TRBJ2-4, with D maybe TRBD2 (5 bases). CDR1 and CDR2 (germline): PRHDT, FYEKMQ (reference sequence). V gave up 4 bases and J gave up 0 bases, with 16 bases separating them. The CDR3 extends over 17 amino acids. CDR3 DNA sequence: TGTGCCAGCAGCTACCGAATAGAGGGCTTAGCCAAAAACATTCAGTACTTC. The encoded protein is CASSYRIEGLAKNIQYF.

This clonotype was detected only a few times. J is TRBJ1-2 and V is TRBV20-1, with D uncertain. This CDR3 is 15 amino acids long. The germline gives CDR1 DFQATT, CDR2 SNEGSKA (reference sequence). Deletions cut 4 bases from V and 3 bases from J, with 18 bases between. CDR3 coding DNA: TGCAGTGCTATGCCCCCGTCGACACTTTACTATGGCTACACCTTC. Its protein is CSAMPPSTLYYGYTF.

There are a few counts of this clonotype. V usage is TRBV12-3 or TRBV12-4 and J usage is TRBJ1-2, with unresolved D. This CDR3 comprises 14 residues. V dropped 1 base and J dropped 7 bases, with 13 bases sitting between them. The CDR3 spells CASSLDLKDGGYTF. The CDR3 bases are TGTGCCAGCAGTTTAGACCTTAAGGACGGTGGCTACACCTTC.

The chain uses TRBV3-1 and TRBJ2-2, with 8 bases fitting TRBD2. The trim removed 1 base at V and 0 bases at J, leaving 7 bases unmatched. The CDR3 has 18 amino acids. Germline-derived CDR1 and CDR2 are LGHDT and YNNKEL (reference sequence). The CDR3 sequence: CASSQVGSGVSNTGELFF. CDR3 in DNA: TGTGCCAGCAGCCAAGTCGGTAGCGGGGTATCGAACACCGGGGAGCTGTTTTTT.

The genes are TRBV20-1 and TRBJ2-2; TRBD1 is a possible D gene (6 bases). From germline, CDR1 is DFQATT and CDR2 SNEGSKA (reference sequence). CDR3 length: 14 residues. V was shortened by 0 bases and J by 6 bases, with 11 bases between the two germline ends. CDR3 sequence: CSARDHRVPGELFF. The CDR3, as DNA: TGCAGTGCTAGAGATCACAGGGTTCCCGGGGAGCTGTTTTTT.

This chain connects TRBV7-2 to TRBJ2-2; TRBD2 matches at 8 bases. The CDR3 length is 17 residues. V shed 3 bases, J shed 3 bases, and the junction held 9 bases outside the gene matches. Germline-derived CDR1 and CDR2 are SGHTA and FQGNSA. This CDR3 reads CASSLTLGLVDTGELFF. Written as DNA, the CDR3 is TGTGCCAGCAGCTTGACCCTGGGACTAGTAGACACCGGGGAGCTGTTTTTT.

This clonotype was counted only a few times. The chain recombines TRBV20-1 with TRBJ1-5, with TRBD1 as a possible D gene (6 bases). The CDR3 extends over 14 amino acids. Germline values: CDR1 DFQATT, CDR2 SNEGSKA (reference sequence). Trimming removed 1 base from V and 9 bases from J, with 16 bases in between. CDR3 sequence: CSARASGAPGPQHF. The DNA for the CDR3 is TGCAGTGCTAGAGCATCAGGGGCGCCGGGGCCCCAGCATTTT.

The chain is built from TRBV12-3 or TRBV12-4 and TRBJ1-1, with no clear D. The CDR3 consists of 14 residues. The V end was cut by 6 bases, the J end by 1 base, with 12 bases between. The CDR3 here is CASRVGVPNTEAFF. CDR3 in DNA: TGTGCCAGCAGGGTCGGGGTCCCGAACACTGAAGCTTTCTTT.

The chain uses TRBV7-7 and TRBJ2-2; 9 bases are shared with TRBD2. This CDR3 has 17 residues. The germline V gene has CDR1 SSHAT and CDR2 FNYEAQ (reference sequence). The junction had 8 bases not matched to a gene; V was cut back by 5 bases and J by 1 base. The CDR3 region has the DNA TGTGCCAGCAGCCCCTCTCTAGCGGGAAAGAACACCGGGGAGCTGTTTTTT. Translating it yields CASSPSLAGKNTGELFF.

This clonotype was counted between two and nine times. V usage is TRBV13 and J usage is TRBJ2-5; 15 nucleotides line up with TRBD2. V lost 4 bases to trimming and J lost 0 bases; unmatched junction nucleotides: 6. The length of the CDR3 is 18 residues. Looked up from germline, CDR1 is PRHDT and CDR2 is FYEKMQ (reference sequence). CDR3 nucleotides: TGTGCCAGCAGCTGGACGGGACTAGCGGGAGGACACCAAGAGACCCAGTACTTC. Amino acid sequence: CASSWTGLAGGHQETQYF. The whole variable domain, remainder taken from reference TRBV13 and TRBJ2-5, is AAGVIQSPRHLIKEKRETATLKCYPIPRHDTVYWYQQGPGQDPQFLISFYEKMQSDKGSIPDRFSAQQFSDYHSELNMSSLELGDSALYFCASSWTGLAGGHQETQYFGPGTRLLVL.

This rearrangement joins TRBV2 to TRBJ2-5, with D perhaps matching TRBD1 or TRBD2 (5 bases each). Deletions cut 7 bases from V and 5 bases from J, with 17 bases between. The CDR3 extends over 14 amino acids. Germline assignment: CDR1 SNHLY and CDR2 FYNNEI. CDR3 amino acids: CASNWGNTKETQYF. The CDR3 region has the DNA TGTGCCAGCAACTGGGGGAACACTAAGGAGACCCAGTACTTC.

The chain joins TRBV3-1 to TRBJ2-1; D gene unclear. CDR3 size: 13 residues. From germline, CDR1 is LGHDT and CDR2 YNNKEL (reference sequence). V lost 0 bases and J 9 bases, leaving 9 bases between the germline ends. The CDR3 DNA reads as TGTGCCAGCAGCCAAGATTTCGGCGCTGAGCAGTTCTTC. This translates into CASSQDFGAEQFF.

The chain is built from TRBV15 and TRBJ2-3; a weak D match, TRBD1 (5 bases). Germline CDR1 reads LNHNV; CDR2 reads YYDKDF (reference sequence). The CDR3 totals 15 residues. Trimming took off 5 bases at V and 0 bases at J, with 12 bases between the two ends. The CDR3 DNA reads TGTGCCACCAGCCCCGTTGGGGCGAGCACAGATACGCAGTATTTT. It codes for CATSPVGASTDTQYF.

The J gene is TRBJ2-1, the V gene TRBV27, with D possibly TRBD1 on 6 matching bases. V was cut by 5 bases and J by 0 bases, with 17 bases left in between. CDR1 and CDR2 (germline): MNHEY, SMNVEV (reference sequence). This CDR3 spans 17 amino acids. The CDR3 loop reads CASSQPSGTTSYNEQFF. For the CDR3, the DNA is TGTGCCAGCAGTCAGCCCTCCGGGACAACCTCCTACAATGAGCAGTTCTTC.

This chain uses TRBV11-2 with TRBJ2-7; perhaps TRBD2 as D (6 bases). V gave up 5 bases and J gave up 5 bases, with 16 bases separating them. Looked up from germline, CDR1 is SGHAT and CDR2 is FQNNGV. There are 14 residues in the CDR3. The CDR3 DNA reads TGTGCCAGCAGCCCGGGACTCAATATCCACGAGCAGTACTTC. Amino acid sequence: CASSPGLNIHEQYF.

This clonotype has a handful of counts. V and J are TRBV7-3 and TRBJ2-3, with D uncertain. With 5 bases removed from V and 0 bases from J, the gap between germline ends came to 12 bases. Germline CDR1 SGHTA, CDR2 FQGTGA. This CDR3 is 15 amino acids long. CDR3 residues: CASSGWRKSTDTQYF. The DNA for the CDR3 is TGTGCCAGCAGCGGCTGGCGGAAGAGCACAGATACGCAGTATTTT.

This clonotype was found many times. The V gene is TRBV24-1, the J gene TRBJ2-1; possible D gene TRBD2, 6 bases. V gave up 2 bases and J gave up 10 bases, with 17 bases separating them. Looked up from germline, CDR1 is KGHDR and CDR2 is SFDVKD. This CDR3 contains 15 residues. CDR3 region: CATSDSRSGGNEQFF. As DNA, the CDR3 is TGTGCCACCAGTGATTCGAGGAGTGGGGGGAACGAGCAGTTCTTC.

This clonotype came up a few times. This chain joins TRBV5-1 and TRBJ2-1, with a tentative D call TRBD1 (6 bases). Per the germline V gene, CDR1 is SGHRS and CDR2 is YFSETQ. The V gene lost 4 bases and the J gene lost 6 bases, with 14 bases spanning the gap. The CDR3 contains 14 residues. DNA for the CDR3: TGCGCCAGCAGCCCGGGCTGGGACATCAATGAGCAGTTCTTC. Translating it yields CASSPGWDINEQFF. The variable domain in full, with the rest retrieved from reference TRBV5-1 and TRBJ2-1, is KAGVTQTPRYLIKTRGQQVTLSCSPISGHRSVSWYQQTPGQGLQFLFEYFSETQRNKGNFPGRFSGRQFSNSRSEMNVSTLELGDSALYLCASSPGWDINEQFFGPGTRLTVL.

The J gene is TRBJ2-3, the V gene TRBV5-1, with D tentatively TRBD1 (5 bases). The CDR3 is made up of 15 amino acids. Germline values: CDR1 SGHRS, CDR2 YFSETQ. V lost 3 bases and J 2 bases, leaving 13 bases between the germline ends. In DNA form, the CDR3 reads TGCGCCAGCAGCTCTGAGACAGCCTTCACAGATACGCAGTATTTT. Protein sequence: CASSSETAFTDTQYF.

This clonotype was detected only a few times. V and J are TRBV9 and TRBJ1-1, with a weak D call TRBD1 (5 bases). The CDR3 length is 15 residues. Germline loops: CDR1 SGDLS, CDR2 YYNGEE. V was cut by 0 bases and J by 4 bases, with 13 bases left in between. This chain's CDR3 is CASSVGSGRGTEAFF. CDR3 bases: TGTGCCAGCAGCGTAGGGTCGGGGCGGGGCACTGAAGCTTTCTTT.

This clonotype has more than one count but fewer than ten. CDR3 sequence (DNA): TGTGCCACTACACAGGTGCCTGGAAACACCATATATTTT. It specifies CATTQVPGNTIYF. The rearrangement links TRBV19 to TRBJ1-3; D may be TRBD1 (5 bases). With 10 bases removed from V and 2 bases from J, the gap between germline ends came to 12 bases. The germline gives CDR1 LNHDA, CDR2 SQIVND (reference sequence). The CDR3 totals 13 residues.